Below, 5 T cell receptor beta chains from the same sample are listed, as sequenced in a study of shared clonotypes between healthy human individuals. Assay used: immunoSEQ multiplex PCR; TCRdb lists only in-frame clones, some missing. Here the sample spans some 2.4 million clones, under 95% being singletons. The sequencing sample was made of naive CD4+ T cells from PBMCs. Subset: CD45RA+ positively selected. These receptors were taken from a man between 18 and 29 years old in good health. Some clones in this sample may be carry-over from other donors' samples.

This chain joins TRBV27 and TRBJ1-5; D is unclear. The V gene's germline CDR1 is MNHEY and CDR2 SMNVEV (reference sequence). The CDR3 contains 13 residues. V was shortened by 5 bases and J by 3 bases, with 8 bases between the two germline ends. The CDR3 DNA reads as TGTGCCAGCAGTCCCGCTCCCAATCAGCCCCAGCATTTT. As protein: CASSPAPNQPQHF.

This clone was counted once. V usage is TRBV6-5 and J usage is TRBJ1-1, with 7 bases that match TRBD1. In germline, CDR1 is MNHEY, CDR2 SVGAGI. Trimming at V came to 4 bases and at J to 11 bases, leaving 4 bases not matched to a gene. The CDR3 is 11 amino acids. CDR3 in amino acids: CASSSTGLAFF. The CDR3 DNA follows: TGTGCCAGCAGTTCGACAGGGTTGGCTTTCTTT.

This sequence joins TRBV5-1 and TRBJ1-2; D is unclear. Trimming took off 4 bases at V and 1 base at J, with 11 bases between the two ends. The germline V gene encodes CDR1 SGHRS and CDR2 YFSETQ. The CDR3 is 14 residues long. The CDR3 sequence is CASSGETNNYGYTF. The DNA for the CDR3 is TGCGCCAGCAGCGGTGAGACGAATAACTATGGCTACACCTTC.

V and J are TRBV27 and TRBJ2-2; 10 bases map to TRBD1. There are 19 residues in the CDR3. CDR1 is MNHEY and CDR2 is SMNVEV in the germline V gene (reference sequence). After removal of 7 bases from V and 1 base from J, the junction contained 15 bases not matched to a gene. In DNA form, the CDR3 reads TGTGCCAGCAAAAGACAACCCCGACGGGACAGGGGGAACACCGGGGAGCTGTTTTTT. Residues: CASKRQPRRDRGNTGELFF.

The gene calls are TRBV14 and TRBJ1-3; no firm D call. The CDR3 spans 15 residues. Trimming took off 4 bases at V and 1 base at J, with 11 bases between the two ends. Germline V gene data show CDR1 as SGHDN and CDR2 as FVKESK. The CDR3 bases are TGTGCCAGCAGCCGGGCGGCAACATCTGGAAACACCATATATTTT. Its translation: CASSRAATSGNTIYF.